Given below is one T cell receptor beta chain in context. Its antigen is unidentified. The source of the sample is a study of regulatory T cells in long-lasting Graves disease. Building the TCR beta libraries relied on iRepertoire HTBI primers, and CDR3 regions underwent Arm-PCR. TCRdb ran MiXCR on the multiplex PCR reads and lists one entry per CDR3 protein. The sample carries hundreds of thousands of distinct CDR3 sequences, over 15% recorded once. Whole-study results and caveats: Lower TCR diversity was seen in persistent Graves' patients than in newly diagnosed ones. Preferential use of TRBV28, TRBJ1-2 and TRBJ2-5 was seen in persistent disease. The number of shared public clonotypes was higher in persistent patients (roughly 3,000) than new patients (966).

Time point of the sample: newly diagnosed GD, antithyroid drugs for less than 3 months. With RNA extracted from PBMCs as input, the TCR library was made. This CDR3 is 12 amino acids long. The V end lost 2 bases, the J end lost 10 bases, and 11 bases lay between the germline ends. From germline, CDR1 is SGHAT and CDR2 FQNNGV. These data also featured in a second study, about T cells in Graves' hyperthyroidism and ophthalmopathy. That study adds: Ophthalmopathy and stable hyperthyroidism were separated by a 13 V-J model.

Sequencing was performed on peripheral blood mononuclear cells (PBMCs), taken at new diagnosis, from a patient treated with antithyroid drugs. The source of this sequence is a man aged 35 to 55 with Graves disease. This chain joins TRBV11-2 and TRBJ1-2; maybe TRBD1 (6 bases). The CDR3 nucleotides read TGTGCCAGCAGCTTATCAGGGGTCTCCTACACCTTC. Translation gives CASSLSGVSYTF. The full variable domain, in which reference TRBV11-2 and TRBJ1-2 provide the parts outside the CDR3, is EAGVAQSPRYKIIEKRQSVAFWCNPISGHATLYWYQQILGQGPKLLIQFQNNGVVDDSQLPKDRFSAERLKGVDSTLKIQPAKLEDSAVYLCASSLSGVSYTFGSGTRLTVV.